Each of the 14 T cell receptor beta chains below was sequenced from the same sample in a study of OX40 agonist ivuxolimab in advanced cancers. TCRdb's table, derived via immunoSEQ multiplex PCR, lists solely in-frame clones and lacks some. The sample lists 150,000 to 190,000 clones, around 94% occurring once. This sample comprised CD4+ or CD8+ T cells sorted from blood, obtained in a trial of the OX40 agonist ivuxolimab. These receptors were obtained from an adult with an advanced solid tumor such as melanoma, head and neck, liver or kidney cancer.

The chain couples TRBV11-2 to TRBJ2-5; no definite D call. The V gene's germline CDR1 is SGHAT and CDR2 FQNNGV. V dropped 3 bases and J dropped 4 bases, with 6 bases sitting between them. The CDR3 extends over 12 amino acids. The CDR3 reads CASSLVPETQYF. The DNA of the CDR3 is TGTGCCAGCAGCTTGGTCCCAGAGACCCAGTACTTC.

V usage is TRBV15 and J usage is TRBJ1-1; the D gene is possibly TRBD1 (6 bases). Between the trimmed V and J ends, which lost 2 bases and 0 bases, there was a span of 10 bases. Per the germline V gene, CDR1 is LNHNV and CDR2 is YYDKDF (reference sequence). The CDR3 is 15 amino acids. Here the CDR3 reads CATSRLGAVNTEAFF. The DNA for the CDR3 is TGTGCCACCAGCAGACTGGGGGCGGTGAACACTGAAGCTTTCTTT. Full variable domain (remainder filled in from reference TRBV15 and TRBJ1-1): DAMVIQNPRYQVTQFGKPVTLSCSQTLNHNVMYWYQQKSSQAPKLLFHYYDKDFNNEADTPDNFQSRRPNTSFCFLDIRSPGLGDTAMYLCATSRLGAVNTEAFFGQGTRLTVV.

J is TRBJ1-1 and V is TRBV6-5, with 8 bases aligning to TRBD1. The CDR3 covers 16 residues. Looked up from germline, CDR1 is MNHEY and CDR2 is SVGAGI. V shed 4 bases, J shed 2 bases, and the junction held 9 bases outside the gene matches. The CDR3 DNA follows: TGTGCCAGCAGTTCAACCCGGACAGGGATCAACACTGAAGCTTTCTTT. It yields the protein CASSSTRTGINTEAFF.

This chain connects TRBV4-2 to TRBJ2-2; D gene uncertain. Per germline, CDR1 LGHNA and CDR2 YNFKEQ. Deletions cut 0 bases from V and 3 bases from J, with 5 bases between. The CDR3 length is 14 residues. CDR3 region: CASSQETYTGELFF. CDR3 coding DNA: TGTGCCAGCAGCCAAGAGACTTACACCGGGGAGCTGTTTTTT.

The DNA of the CDR3 is TGTGCCAGCCGAGACCAGACAGTCTCTGGAAACACCATATATTTT. Translated, it gives CASRDQTVSGNTIYF. The J gene is TRBJ1-3, the V gene TRBV13; weak D call: TRBD1 (5 bases). In germline, CDR1 is PRHDT, CDR2 FYEKMQ (reference sequence). The CDR3 loop spans 15 amino acids. The V gene lost 8 bases and the J gene lost 0 bases, with 14 bases spanning the gap.

This chain joins TRBV18 and TRBJ2-1, with 11 bases lining up with TRBD2. In germline, CDR1 is KGHSH, CDR2 LQKENI. J gave up 6 bases and V 5 bases, and 12 bases lay outside the gene matches. This CDR3 contains 17 residues. The CDR3 loop is CASSNPYSGRAFNEQFF. CDR3 coding DNA: TGTGCCAGCTCAAACCCCTATAGCGGGAGGGCCTTCAATGAGCAGTTCTTC. Drawing the rest from reference TRBV18 and TRBJ2-1, the complete variable domain is NAGVMQNPRHLVRRRGQEARLRCSPMKGHSHVYWYRQLPEEGLKFMVYLQKENIIDESGMPKERFSAEFPKEGPSILRIQQVVRGDSAAYFCASSNPYSGRAFNEQFFGPGTRLTVL.

The V call is TRBV7-2, the J call TRBJ2-5, with D maybe TRBD2 (5 bases). The V gene's germline CDR1 is SGHTA and CDR2 FQGNSA. The CDR3 runs 16 residues. V was pared by 1 base and J by 1 base, with 13 bases between. CDR3 DNA: TGTGCCAGCAGCTTAGGCGCCAGTCGGGGCCAAGAGACCCAGTACTTC. Translation: CASSLGASRGQETQYF.

The chain has TRBV10-3 and TRBJ1-5; TRBD1 is a possible D gene (6 bases). Trimming removed 0 bases at V and 4 bases at J, with 10 bases between. Germline CDR1 ENHRY, CDR2 SYGVKD. The CDR3 covers 15 residues. This CDR3 reads CAISESLQGNQPQHF. DNA for the CDR3: TGTGCCATCAGTGAGTCTTTGCAGGGGAATCAGCCCCAGCATTTT.

This clone was seen just once. The chain links TRBV9 to TRBJ2-1; the match to TRBD1 covers 7 bases. Looked up from germline, CDR1 is SGDLS and CDR2 is YYNGEE. Trimming removed 0 bases from V and 1 base from J; junction bases left unmatched: 4. This CDR3 spans 16 amino acids. CDR3 protein: CASSVGPGGSYNEQFF. Here the CDR3 DNA reads TGTGCCAGCAGCGTAGGGCCAGGGGGATCCTACAATGAGCAGTTCTTC. Based on the CDR3 plus reference TRBV9 and TRBJ2-1, the full variable domain is DSGVTQTPKHLITATGQRVTLRCSPRSGDLSVYWYQQSLDQGLQFLIQYYNGEERAKGNILERFSAQQFPDLHSELNLSSLELGDSALYFCASSVGPGGSYNEQFFGPGTRLTVL.

This clone has a single count. This sequence joins TRBV5-1 and TRBJ2-7; TRBD1 is a possible D gene (5 bases). Germline-derived CDR1 and CDR2 are SGHRS and YFSETQ. This CDR3 contains 15 residues. V was trimmed by 0 bases and J by 6 bases, leaving 16 bases between them. This CDR3 reads CASSLGVTVLGEQYF. The CDR3 DNA reads TGCGCCAGCAGCTTGGGTGTGACAGTCCTCGGCGAGCAGTACTTC.

The chain combines TRBV6-6 with TRBJ2-5, with TRBD2 matching 7 bases. V dropped 2 bases and J dropped 1; count of bases not matched to a gene: 4. The V gene's germline CDR1 is MNHNY and CDR2 SVGAGI (reference sequence). This CDR3 has 15 residues. CDR3 nucleotides: TGTGCCAGCAGTTACAGTTGGGGGGGCCAAGAGACCCAGTACTTC. It encodes CASSYSWGGQETQYF.

The V gene is TRBV6-5, the J gene TRBJ1-2; TRBD1 might be the D (5 bases). In germline, CDR1 is MNHEY, CDR2 SVGAGI. Trimming took off 6 bases at V and 7 bases at J, with 15 bases between the two ends. The CDR3 is 13 amino acids. The CDR3 sequence: CASRRDRRGGYTF. Written as DNA, the CDR3 is TGTGCCAGCAGGCGGGACCGACGGGGTGGCTACACCTTC.

The chain links TRBV6-5 to TRBJ2-3; TRBD1 might be the D (6 bases). Germline assignment: CDR1 MNHEY and CDR2 SVGAGI. The CDR3 consists of 14 residues. The ends were cut back, 8 bases at V and 4 bases at J, with 16 bases in the middle. The CDR3 loop is CASRGGQGADTQYF. The CDR3 bases are TGTGCCAGCCGAGGGGGTCAGGGAGCAGATACGCAGTATTTT.

The chain carries TRBV9 and TRBJ2-2; D possibly corresponds to TRBD1 (6 bases). This CDR3 spans 15 amino acids. CDR1 and CDR2 from the germline V gene are SGDLS and YYNGEE. Deletions cut 0 bases from V and 1 base from J, with 7 bases between. CDR3 in DNA: TGTGCCAGCAGCGTAGGAGGGGGGAACACCGGGGAGCTGTTTTTT. Its protein is CASSVGGGNTGELFF.